This passage covers 25 T cell receptor beta chains from one sample sequenced in a study of T cells in Graves' hyperthyroidism and ophthalmopathy. There were TCR beta CDR3 regions amplified from RNA transcripts. First-round RT-PCR targeting the TCR CDR3 was performed with the HTBI primer set. TCRdb reprocessed the multiplex PCR reads via MiXCR and lists one record per CDR3 protein. The sample lists a few hundred thousand distinct CDR3 sequences; roughly 16% were seen once. What was sequenced was blood. These receptors were taken from a woman between 25 and 40 years old with Graves' ophthalmopathy.

This clonotype was seen repeatedly, ten times or more. V and J are TRBV7-7 and TRBJ2-3, with D perhaps TRBD2 (5 bases). Germline assignment: CDR1 SSHAT and CDR2 FNYEAQ (reference sequence). The ends were cut back, 2 bases at V and 1 base at J, with 13 bases in the middle. There are 16 residues in the CDR3. This CDR3 reads CASSLRPAGGTDTQYF. CDR3 nucleotide sequence: TGTGCCAGCAGCTTACGACCCGCGGGCGGCACAGATACGCAGTATTTT. The full variable domain, its missing parts supplied by reference TRBV7-7 and TRBJ2-3, is GAGVSQSPRYKVTKRGQDVTLRCDPISSHATLYWYQQALGQGPEFLTYFNYEAQPDKSGLPSDRFSAERPEGSISTLTIQRTEQRDSAMYRCASSLRPAGGTDTQYFGPGTRLTVL.

This clonotype was seen many times. V usage is TRBV12-3 or TRBV12-4 and J usage is TRBJ1-4; 10 bases are a match to TRBD1. V was clipped by 2 bases and J by 7 bases; unmatched bases: 7. The CDR3 has 16 amino acids. CDR3 sequence: CASSLRQGALIEKLFF. CDR3 coding DNA: TGTGCCAGCAGTTTAAGACAGGGGGCTTTAATTGAAAAACTGTTTTTT.

As for this clonotype: A much bigger clone sits one base away, suggesting this may be a read error. The V and J genes are TRBV28 and TRBJ2-2; D might be TRBD1 (6 bases). CDR3 size: 14 residues. Germline CDR1 and CDR2: MDHEN and SYDVKM. V lost 4 bases, J lost 4 bases, and 10 bases lay in between. CDR3 nucleotide sequence: TGTGCCAGCAGTTACAGGGCTTCCACCGGGGAGCTGTTTTTT. Its protein is CASSYRASTGELFF.

This clonotype was counted ten times or more. The chain links TRBV27 to TRBJ2-1, with D maybe TRBD1 (5 bases). The CDR3 sequence is 14 residues long. Germline V gene sequence: CDR1 MNHEY, CDR2 SMNVEV (reference sequence). Trimming shortened V by 2 bases and J by 8 bases, and 13 bases separated the two germline ends. Here the CDR3 reads CASSLPGMGHEQFF. In DNA, the CDR3 is TGTGCCAGCAGTTTACCAGGGATGGGCCATGAGCAGTTCTTC.

This clonotype has ten or more counts. The chain combines TRBV28 with TRBJ2-7; possible D gene TRBD2, 5 bases. The CDR3 is made up of 13 amino acids. Trimming took 6 bases from V and 7 from J, leaving 16 bases between them. The V gene's germline CDR1 is MDHEN and CDR2 SYDVKM. CDR3 in amino acids: CASRSPGSREQYF. CDR3 nucleotides: TGTGCCAGCAGGTCCCCGGGATCTCGGGAGCAGTACTTC.

This clonotype was seen repeatedly, ten times or more. V is TRBV20-1 and J is TRBJ2-1; 14 nucleotides line up with TRBD2. Trimming cost V 5 bases and J 9 bases; bases outside gene matches: 6. The CDR3 is 14 amino acids. From germline, CDR1 is DFQATT and CDR2 SNEGSKA (reference sequence). In DNA, the CDR3 is TGCAGTGCTGGGGGACTAGCGGGAGCTGGTGAGCAGTTCTTC. Protein product: CSAGGLAGAGEQFF.

Regarding this clonotype: A much bigger clone sits one base away, suggesting this may be a read error. The chain joins TRBV12-3 or TRBV12-4 to TRBJ2-7; D is uncertain. There are 14 residues in the CDR3. CDR3 DNA sequence: TGTGCCAGCAGTCATACCCGACAAGCCTACAAGCAGTACTTC. This sequence encodes CASSHTRQAYKQYF.

This clonotype was counted at least ten times. This chain uses TRBV11-2 with TRBJ2-5, with D perhaps matching TRBD1 or TRBD2 (5 bases each). The CDR3 runs 16 residues. Between the trimmed V and J ends, which lost 1 base and 4 bases, there was a span of 16 bases. Germline V gene sequence: CDR1 SGHAT, CDR2 FQNNGV. Here the CDR3 DNA reads TGTGCCAGCAGCTTAGGGGTTTGGGACCTGGGAGAGACCCAGTACTTC. Translated: CASSLGVWDLGETQYF.

In its sample, this clonotype was seen many times. This chain uses TRBV11-1 with TRBJ2-1, with 9 positions matching TRBD2. Germline V gene sequence: CDR1 SGHAT, CDR2 FQDESV (reference sequence). CDR3 length: 16 amino acids. V gave up 5 bases and J gave up 7 bases; unmatched junction bases: 12. CDR3 protein: CASSRGVSGSGNEQFF. In nucleotides, the CDR3 is TGTGCCAGCAGCCGCGGGGTTAGCGGGAGTGGGAATGAGCAGTTCTTC.

This clonotype has at least ten counts. The chain links TRBV10-3 to TRBJ2-7; 7 nucleotides align to TRBD1. There are 14 residues in the CDR3. Trimming removed 6 bases from V and 3 bases from J; junction bases left unmatched: 8. Germline CDR1 is ENHRY and CDR2 is SYGVKD. DNA of the CDR3: TGTGCCATCAGCCCGGGACAGCTATTCTACGAGCAGTACTTC. Translating it yields CAISPGQLFYEQYF.

V gene TRBV3-1 combines with J gene TRBJ1-4; no definite D call. The V end lost 7 bases, the J end lost 3 bases, and 12 bases lay between the germline ends. Looked up from germline, CDR1 is LGHDT and CDR2 is YNNKEL (reference sequence). CDR3 length equals 14 residues. CDR3 region: CASTLGLANEKLFF. In DNA form, the CDR3 reads TGTGCCAGCACCCTAGGGTTGGCTAATGAAAAACTGTTTTTT.

Of note for this clonotype: A much larger clonotype is one base distant, so this may be a read error. V is TRBV15 and J is TRBJ2-7; maybe TRBD2 (5 bases). This CDR3 is 17 amino acids long. Germline values: CDR1 LNHNV, CDR2 YYDKDF (reference sequence). V lost 0 bases and J 0 bases, leaving 15 bases between the germline ends. CDR3 sequence reads: CATSREEPADFSYEQYF. CDR3 sequence (DNA): TGTGCCACCAGCAGAGAAGAACCAGCGGACTTCTCCTACGAGCAGTACTTC. Complete variable domain (other parts from reference TRBV15 and TRBJ2-7): DAMVIQNPRYQVTQFGKPVTLSCSQTLNHNVMYWYQQKSSQAPKLLFHYYDKDFNNEADTPDNFQSRRPNTSFCFLDIRSPGLGDTAMYLCATSREEPADFSYEQYFGPGTRLTVT.

This clonotype came up a few times. The J gene is TRBJ2-7, the V gene TRBV4-3, with TRBD1 matching 9 bases. V gave up 1 base and J gave up 5 bases; unmatched junction bases: 6. Germline V lookup: CDR1 LGHNA, CDR2 YSLEER. This CDR3 contains 15 residues. The CDR3, as DNA: TGCGCCAGCAGCCAAGGAGGGACAGGGAGGCACGAGCAGTACTTC. Translated: CASSQGGTGRHEQYF.

The chain combines TRBV5-1 with TRBJ2-7; maybe TRBD1 (5 bases). The CDR3 has 14 amino acids. Trimming shortened V by 4 bases and J by 4 bases, and 15 bases separated the two germline ends. CDR1 SGHRS and CDR2 YFSETQ come from the germline V gene. The CDR3 region has the DNA TGCGCCAGCAGCGTAGATACGGCAGGGTACGAGCAGTACTTC. It codes for CASSVDTAGYEQYF.

This clonotype has more than one count but fewer than ten. J is TRBJ2-1 and V is TRBV9, with D unresolved. The V gene lost 0 bases and the J gene lost 0 bases, with 7 bases spanning the gap. In germline, CDR1 is SGDLS, CDR2 YYNGEE. This CDR3 contains 15 residues. The CDR3 spells CASSVGRNSYNEQFF. DNA for the CDR3: TGTGCCAGCAGCGTAGGCAGAAACTCCTACAATGAGCAGTTCTTC.

Many counts were recorded for this clonotype. In nucleotides, the CDR3 is TGTGCCAGCTCACCGGGGACAGGGAATGGCTACACCTTC. This codes for CASSPGTGNGYTF. The V gene is TRBV18, the J gene TRBJ1-2; TRBD1 aligns across 9 bases. The germline V gene has CDR1 KGHSH and CDR2 LQKENI. The CDR3 loop spans 13 amino acids. Trimming took 3 bases from V and 6 from J; bases not matched to a gene: 2.

This clonotype was seen a few times. The junction does not match germline at one end; this may be a read error. The chain uses TRBV28 and TRBJ2-7; a possible D gene is TRBD1 (6 bases). This CDR3 contains 12 residues. Germline lookup yields CDR1 MDHEN and CDR2 SYDVKM. As DNA, the CDR3 is TGTGCCAGCAGTTTCCTCGAGGGGGAGCAACACTTC. Its translation: CASSFLEGEQHF.

This clonotype was recorded at least ten times. The CDR3: CASSSFLDRVSNQPQHF. CDR3 sequence (DNA): TGTGCCAGCAGTTCTTTTTTAGACAGGGTTAGCAATCAGCCCCAGCATTTT. This sequence joins TRBV28 and TRBJ1-5, with 7 bases that match TRBD1. The CDR3 runs 17 residues. Germline V gene lookup returns CDR1 MDHEN and CDR2 SYDVKM. V lost 4 bases, J lost 0 bases, and 9 bases stayed unmatched.

This clonotype was detected many times. This rearrangement joins TRBV7-2 to TRBJ2-7; TRBD1 or TRBD2 may be the D gene (5 bases each). The CDR3 totals 13 residues. Germline CDR1 reads SGHTA; CDR2 reads FQGNSA. Trimming took 6 bases from V and 9 from J, leaving 18 bases between them. The CDR3 sequence is CASRQVGTVGQYF. CDR3 nucleotide sequence: TGTGCCAGCAGGCAGGTCGGGACGGTCGGGCAGTACTTC.

The V gene is TRBV29-1, the J gene TRBJ2-7, with 9 bases fitting TRBD1. This CDR3 is 13 amino acids long. Germline CDR1 reads SQVTM; CDR2 reads ANQGSEA. J was trimmed by 3 bases and V by 6 bases; bases with no gene match: 6. The CDR3 bases are TGCAGCGTAGCGGACAGGGGATACTACGAGCAGTACTTC. This gives the protein CSVADRGYYEQYF.

This chain links TRBV9 with TRBJ2-1; D may be TRBD1 or TRBD2 (5 bases each). The CDR3 totals 15 residues. Per germline, CDR1 SGDLS and CDR2 YYNGEE. Between the trimmed V and J ends, which lost 3 bases and 3 bases, there was a span of 13 bases. CDR3 in amino acids: CASSDGTADYNEQFF. The CDR3 bases are TGTGCCAGCAGCGACGGGACCGCTGACTACAATGAGCAGTTCTTC.

At least ten counts were recorded for this clonotype. This chain joins TRBV20-1 and TRBJ2-3; no definite D call. The CDR3 totals 14 residues. V was trimmed by 0 bases and J by 11 bases, leaving 18 bases between them. CDR1 is DFQATT and CDR2 is SNEGSKA in the germline V gene (reference sequence). The DNA of the CDR3 is TGCAGTGCTAGAGATCCCAACTCAGGTTTCAAGCAGTATTTT. This codes for CSARDPNSGFKQYF.

In this sample, this clonotype turned up many times. This chain joins TRBV28 and TRBJ1-1; D might be TRBD1 (5 bases). The CDR3 extends over 13 amino acids. The ends were cut back, 5 bases at V and 4 bases at J, with 11 bases in the middle. Per germline, CDR1 MDHEN and CDR2 SYDVKM. CDR3 protein: CASSSRDRTEAFF. The CDR3 coding sequence is TGTGCCAGCAGTAGCAGGGATCGCACTGAAGCTTTCTTT. The full variable domain, in which reference TRBV28 and TRBJ1-1 provide the parts outside the CDR3, is DVKVTQSSRYLVKRTGEKVFLECVQDMDHENMFWYRQDPGLGLRLIYFSYDVKMKEKGDIPEGYSVSREKKERFSLILESASTNQTSMYLCASSSRDRTEAFFGQGTRLTVV.

This clonotype was counted a few times. The chain employs TRBV10-3 and TRBJ2-7; 7 nucleotides match TRBD1. V was clipped by 10 bases and J by 3 bases; unmatched bases: 9. Germline lookup yields CDR1 ENHRY and CDR2 SYGVKD. The CDR3 extends over 13 amino acids. The CDR3 reads CATLGTENYEQYF. The DNA for the CDR3 is TGTGCCACCCTCGGGACAGAAAACTACGAGCAGTACTTC.

This clonotype was counted at least ten times. The chain joins TRBV28 to TRBJ2-7; D is ambiguous. Germline V gene sequence: CDR1 MDHEN, CDR2 SYDVKM. CDR3 length: 11 residues. Trimming pared 10 bases from V and 3 bases from J, leaving 10 bases between. The CDR3 nucleotides are TGTGCCACTTCGACCGGCTACGAGCAGTACTTC. As protein: CATSTGYEQYF.